This T cell receptor (beta chain) was sequenced during a study of T-cell reconstitution after alpha-beta-depleted transplantation in children. Looked up from germline, CDR1 is MNHEY and CDR2 is SVGAGI. The trim removed 7 bases at V and 4 bases at J, leaving 12 bases unmatched. The CDR3 spans 15 residues. Preparing the TCRbeta library involved the use of unique molecular identifiers. TCRdb reprocessed the PCR reads with MiXCR, giving one entry per CDR3 protein. The table includes hundreds of thousands of distinct CDR3 sequences, about 33% detected once. The receptor comes from a human donor who donated a stem cell graft to a child with aplastic anemia. The sequencing used PBMCs from the stem cell graft donor, collected from the stem cell graft. The V call is TRBV6-5, the J call TRBJ2-5, with 7 bases aligning to TRBD1. The CDR3 sequence: CASTNWDSKGETQYF. As DNA, the CDR3 is TGTGCCAGCACTAACTGGGACAGTAAAGGAGAGACCCAGTACTTC.